This T cell receptor (beta chain) was recovered during a study of blood T cell repertoires in COVID-19. Study as a whole: Sites across the United States, Italy and Spain contributed samples from acute and convalescent COVID-19. PBMCs, B-cell-depleted T cells, or T cells provided the cDNA or gDNA that made up the material.

A Seattle source enrolled patients during active infection and followed them longitudinally. The CDR3 has 16 residues. The V and J ends lost 4 bases and 5 bases, in that order; junction bases with no gene match: 6. Germline CDR1 and CDR2: SGHDT and YYEEEE. Under the authors' procedure: Estimation of nucleated cell counts was performed using reference gene primer amplification. The assay was immunoSEQ multiplex PCR, and TCRdb's table has in-frame clones only and misses some. V, J and clone size reflect that table, while D and trimming were determined from the DNA. The sample has 140,000 to 150,000 clones; 75% to 90% are singletons.

The clonotype originates from a man aged 18-30 years with COVID-19, enrolled during active disease. What was sequenced was peripheral blood. This chain links TRBV5-6 with TRBJ2-2; 12 nucleotides match TRBD2. CDR3 sequence (DNA): TGTGCCAGCAGCCCGGGACTAGCGGGCGCTACCGGGGAGCTGTTTTTT. It translates to CASSPGLAGATGELFF.